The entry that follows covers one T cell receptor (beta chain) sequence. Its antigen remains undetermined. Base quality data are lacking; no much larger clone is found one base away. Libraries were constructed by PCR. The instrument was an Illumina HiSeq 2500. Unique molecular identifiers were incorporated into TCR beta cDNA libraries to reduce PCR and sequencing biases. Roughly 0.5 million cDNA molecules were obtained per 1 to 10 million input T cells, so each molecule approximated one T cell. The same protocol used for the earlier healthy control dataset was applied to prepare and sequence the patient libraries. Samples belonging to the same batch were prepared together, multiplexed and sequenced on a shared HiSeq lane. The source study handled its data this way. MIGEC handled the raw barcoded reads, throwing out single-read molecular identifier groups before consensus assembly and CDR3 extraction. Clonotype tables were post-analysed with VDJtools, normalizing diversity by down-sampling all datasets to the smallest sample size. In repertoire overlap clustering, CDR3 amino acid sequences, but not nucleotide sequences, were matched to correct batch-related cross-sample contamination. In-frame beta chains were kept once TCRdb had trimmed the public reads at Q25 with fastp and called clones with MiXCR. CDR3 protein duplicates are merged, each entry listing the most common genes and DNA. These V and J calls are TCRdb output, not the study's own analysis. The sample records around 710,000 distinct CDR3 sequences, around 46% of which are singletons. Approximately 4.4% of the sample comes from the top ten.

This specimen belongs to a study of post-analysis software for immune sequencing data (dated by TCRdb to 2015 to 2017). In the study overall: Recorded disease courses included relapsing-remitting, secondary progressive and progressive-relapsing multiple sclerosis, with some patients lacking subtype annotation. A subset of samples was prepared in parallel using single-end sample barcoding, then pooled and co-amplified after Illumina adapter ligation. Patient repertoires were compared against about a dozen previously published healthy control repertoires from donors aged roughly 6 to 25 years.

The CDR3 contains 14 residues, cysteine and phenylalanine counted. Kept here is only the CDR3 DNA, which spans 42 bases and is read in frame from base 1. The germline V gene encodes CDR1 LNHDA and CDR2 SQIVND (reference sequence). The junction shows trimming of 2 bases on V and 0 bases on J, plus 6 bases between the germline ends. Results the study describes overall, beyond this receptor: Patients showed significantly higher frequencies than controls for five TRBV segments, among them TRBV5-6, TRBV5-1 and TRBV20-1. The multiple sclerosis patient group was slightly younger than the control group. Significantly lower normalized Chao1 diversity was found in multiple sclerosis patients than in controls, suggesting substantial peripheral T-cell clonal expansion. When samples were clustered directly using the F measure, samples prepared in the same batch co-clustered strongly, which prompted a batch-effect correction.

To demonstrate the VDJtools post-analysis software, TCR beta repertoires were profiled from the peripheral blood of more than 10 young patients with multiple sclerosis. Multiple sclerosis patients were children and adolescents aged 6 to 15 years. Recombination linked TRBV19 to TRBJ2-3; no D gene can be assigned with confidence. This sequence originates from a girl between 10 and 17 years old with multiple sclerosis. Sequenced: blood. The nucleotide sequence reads TGTGCCAGTAGTATATATCCTAGCACAGATACGCAGTATTTT. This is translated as CASSIYPSTDTQYF.